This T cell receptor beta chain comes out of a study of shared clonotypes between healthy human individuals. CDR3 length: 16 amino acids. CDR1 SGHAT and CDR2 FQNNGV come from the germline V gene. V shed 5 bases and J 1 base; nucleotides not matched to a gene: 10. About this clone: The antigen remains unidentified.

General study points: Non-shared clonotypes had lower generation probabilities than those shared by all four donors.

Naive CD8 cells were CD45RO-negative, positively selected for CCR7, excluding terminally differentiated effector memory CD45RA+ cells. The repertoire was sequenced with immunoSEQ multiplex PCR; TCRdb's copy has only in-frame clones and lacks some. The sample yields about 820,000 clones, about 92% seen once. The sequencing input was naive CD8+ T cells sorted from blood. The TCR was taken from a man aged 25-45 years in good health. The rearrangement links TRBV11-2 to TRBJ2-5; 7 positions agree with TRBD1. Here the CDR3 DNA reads TGTGCCAGCAGCGCGTACAGGGGTGGGCCCCAAGAGACCCAGTACTTC. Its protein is CASSAYRGGPQETQYF.